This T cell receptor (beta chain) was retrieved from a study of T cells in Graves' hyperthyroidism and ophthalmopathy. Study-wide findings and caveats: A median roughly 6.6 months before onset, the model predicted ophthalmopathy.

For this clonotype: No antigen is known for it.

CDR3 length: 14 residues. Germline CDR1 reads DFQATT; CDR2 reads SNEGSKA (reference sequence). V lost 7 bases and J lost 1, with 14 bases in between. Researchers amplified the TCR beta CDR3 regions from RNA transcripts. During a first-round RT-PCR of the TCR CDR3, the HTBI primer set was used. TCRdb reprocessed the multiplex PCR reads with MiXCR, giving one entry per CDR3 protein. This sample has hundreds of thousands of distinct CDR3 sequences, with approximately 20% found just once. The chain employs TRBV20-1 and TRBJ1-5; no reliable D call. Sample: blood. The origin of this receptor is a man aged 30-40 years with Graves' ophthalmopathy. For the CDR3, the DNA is TGCAGTGTTACGGATTTTGCGAGCAATCAGCCCCAGCATTTT. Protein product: CSVTDFASNQPQHF.